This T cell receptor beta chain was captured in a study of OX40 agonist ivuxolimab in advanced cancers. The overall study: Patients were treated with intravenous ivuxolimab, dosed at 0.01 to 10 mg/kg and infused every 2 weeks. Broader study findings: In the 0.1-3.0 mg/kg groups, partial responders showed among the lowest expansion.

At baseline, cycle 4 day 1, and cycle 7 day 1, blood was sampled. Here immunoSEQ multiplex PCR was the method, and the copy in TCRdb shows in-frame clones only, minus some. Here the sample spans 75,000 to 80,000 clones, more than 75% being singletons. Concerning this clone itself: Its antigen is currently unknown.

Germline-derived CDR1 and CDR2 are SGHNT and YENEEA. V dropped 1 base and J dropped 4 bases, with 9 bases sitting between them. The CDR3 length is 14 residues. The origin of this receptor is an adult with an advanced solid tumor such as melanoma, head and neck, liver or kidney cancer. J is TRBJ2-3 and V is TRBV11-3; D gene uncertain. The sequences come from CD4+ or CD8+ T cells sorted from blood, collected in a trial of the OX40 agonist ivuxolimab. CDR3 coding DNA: TGTGCCAGCAGCTTAGGTGGGATGGCAGATACGCAGTATTTT. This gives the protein CASSLGGMADTQYF.